A single T cell receptor (beta chain) is shown here with its context. Its antigen is as yet unknown. This CDR3 region has 14 residues. CDR1 SEHNR and CDR2 FQNEAQ come from the germline V gene (reference sequence). V was clipped by 7 bases and J by 5 bases, with 18 bases between them. The primer mix had 60 Vbeta and 13 Jbeta primers. Using immunoSEQ multiplex PCR, the repertoire was profiled, and TCRdb retains in-frame clones only, with some absent. The sample yields some 100,000 clones, roughly 76% seen once. The sample belongs to a study of cytomegalovirus exposure and HLA in healthy donors. Notes on the study in general: It emerged from a later analysis that several of the most significant clusters appeared to be linked to common viral pathogens. TCR beta V segments were, for the most part, productive about 87% or about 30% of the time in an earlier analysis. Reports credit the classifier with highly specific, highly sensitive diagnosis of cytomegalovirus status. The study dropped some indistinguishable V segments, TRBV6-2 and TRBV6-3 among them.

The receptor was derived from a man aged 40-55 years in good health and CMV-seronegative. V usage is TRBV7-9 and J usage is TRBJ2-7, with D tentatively TRBD2 (5 bases). The sample comprised PBMCs. The CDR3 DNA is TGTGCCAGCACCCCTGGGGTAGTCGGGAACGAGCAGTACTTC. Protein sequence: CASTPGVVGNEQYF.